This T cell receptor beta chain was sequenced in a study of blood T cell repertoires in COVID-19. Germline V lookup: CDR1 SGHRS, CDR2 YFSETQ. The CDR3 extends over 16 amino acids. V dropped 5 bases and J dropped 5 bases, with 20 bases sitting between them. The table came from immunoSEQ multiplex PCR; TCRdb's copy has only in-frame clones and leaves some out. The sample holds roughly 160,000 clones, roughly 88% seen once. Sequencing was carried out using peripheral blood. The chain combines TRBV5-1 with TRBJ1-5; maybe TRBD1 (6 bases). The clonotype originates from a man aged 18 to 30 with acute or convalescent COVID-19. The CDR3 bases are TGCGCCAGCAGACTAGCCCGGGGGGCACAGGATCAGCCCCAGCATTTT. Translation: CASRLARGAQDQPQHF.